This T cell receptor (beta chain) was documented in a study of breast tumors, draining lymph nodes, adjacent tissues. From the multiplex PCR reads, TCRdb called clonotypes with MiXCR, one entry per CDR3 protein. The sample shows approximately 130,000 distinct CDR3 sequences, 21% of them seen only once. This clonotype was seen more than once but under ten times. Samples came from axillary lymph nodes draining the breast cancer. Trimming took 4 bases from V and 4 from J; bases not matched to a gene: 12. This CDR3 is 17 amino acids long. The germline V gene encodes CDR1 MDHEN and CDR2 SYDVKM. The source of this sequence is a female donor with breast cancer. Some clones in this sample may be carry-over from other donors' samples. The gene calls are TRBV28 and TRBJ1-4; 7 bases align to TRBD1. The source material was axillary lymph node tissue. CDR3 sequence: CASSSPLPTGFNEKLFF. The CDR3 DNA is TGTGCCAGCAGTTCCCCCCTCCCGACAGGGTTTAATGAAAAACTGTTTTTT. The variable domain in full, with the rest retrieved from reference TRBV28 and TRBJ1-4, is DVKVTQSSRYLVKRTGEKVFLECVQDMDHENMFWYRQDPGLGLRLIYFSYDVKMKEKGDIPEGYSVSREKKERFSLILESASTNQTSMYLCASSSPLPTGFNEKLFFGSGTQLSVL.